This T cell receptor (beta chain) was sequenced in a study of blood T cell repertoires in COVID-19. The V segment lost 5 bases and the J segment 3 bases; nucleotides outside the gene matches: 7. CDR1 is LGHDT, CDR2 YNNKEL, per germline (reference sequence). This CDR3 is 14 amino acids long. TCRdb's copy holds only in-frame clones and misses some; the assay was immunoSEQ multiplex PCR. The sample contains 15,000 to 20,000 clones, roughly 87% of which appear only once. The clonotype was recovered from a human donor with active COVID-19. The donor label of this sample is uncertain. The chain has TRBV3-1 (or the pseudogene TRBV3-2) and TRBJ2-7, with 7 bases fitting TRBD2. The sample consisted of peripheral blood. CDR3 DNA sequence: TGTGCCAGCAGCGGGCGGGAGTTGAGCTACGAGCAGTACTTC. Its translation: CASSGRELSYEQYF.